The next 14 T cell receptor beta chains were all read from a single sample in a study of cytomegalovirus exposure and HLA in healthy donors listed by TCRdb under 2017. The receptor library was made with the immunoSEQ multiplex PCR assay. The source is immuneACCESS, and TCRdb retained only in-frame sequences with V and J called. Part of the clones is not carried over; for the studies checked, unresolved V genes explain less than half of this, and the remainder is unexplained. Across this sample there are 110,000 or so clones, with approximately 85% seen only once. The biggest ten clones account for around 3% of the sample. Sequencing input: PBMCs. These receptor sequences come from a woman under 30 in good health and CMV-seronegative.

The chain links TRBV6-1 to TRBJ1-5; D not resolved. The CDR3 runs to 12 residues. Deletions cut 7 bases from V and 5 bases from J, with 9 bases between. The germline V gene encodes CDR1 MNHNS and CDR2 SASEGT. CDR3 protein: CASTKEYQPQHF. The CDR3 DNA is TGTGCCAGCACCAAAGAGTATCAGCCCCAGCATTTT.

V gene TRBV6-6 combines with J gene TRBJ2-3, with D tentatively TRBD1 (6 bases). The V and J ends lost 8 bases and 3 bases respectively, with 12 bases between them. There are 13 residues in the CDR3. CDR1 is MNHNY, CDR2 SVGAGI, per germline (reference sequence). The CDR3 nucleotides are TGTGCCAGCCATGGGCAGGGGACAGATACGCAGTATTTT. As protein: CASHGQGTDTQYF.

The chain employs TRBV9 and TRBJ2-5; D is unclear. The V gene lost 0 bases and the J gene lost 4 bases, with 7 bases spanning the gap. The CDR3 runs to 13 residues. In germline, CDR1 is SGDLS, CDR2 YYNGEE. The CDR3, as DNA: TGTGCCAGCAGCGTAGATGCCAGAGAGACCCAGTACTTC. Residues: CASSVDARETQYF.

This clone is a singleton in its sample. The V call is TRBV7-2, the J call TRBJ1-6; D unclear. Germline values: CDR1 SGHTA, CDR2 FQGNSA. This CDR3 contains 16 residues. Deletions cut 3 bases from V and 0 bases from J, with 9 bases between. CDR3 amino acids: CASSFRPSSYNSPLHF. CDR3 nucleotide sequence: TGTGCCAGCAGCTTTCGACCTAGCTCCTATAATTCACCCCTCCACTTT.

The rearrangement uses TRBV6-5 and TRBJ2-3, with D unresolved. CDR3 length: 14 residues. Germline-derived CDR1 and CDR2 are MNHEY and SVGAGI. The V end was cut by 6 bases, the J end by 2 bases, with 12 bases between. The CDR3 DNA follows: TGTGCCAGCAGCCCGAACAGAGTCACAGATACGCAGTATTTT. The encoded protein is CASSPNRVTDTQYF.

The chain carries TRBV2 and TRBJ1-1, with 7 bases identical to TRBD1. CDR1 SNHLY and CDR2 FYNNEI come from the germline V gene. With V trimmed by 4 bases and J by 1 base, 6 bases remained unmatched. This CDR3 region has 15 residues. The chain's CDR3 is CASSVTGAGNTEAFF. For the CDR3, the DNA is TGTGCCAGCAGTGTAACAGGGGCGGGGAACACTGAAGCTTTCTTT.

This chain uses TRBV28 with TRBJ1-2; D call uncertain. The V gene lost 5 bases and the J gene lost 8 bases, with 15 bases spanning the gap. The CDR3 is made up of 13 amino acids. Germline values: CDR1 MDHEN, CDR2 SYDVKM. The CDR3 DNA is TGTGCCAGCAGTCCTAGGACTACGGGGGGCTACACCTTC. Translated: CASSPRTTGGYTF.

CDR3 sequence: CASNRITIGYTF. The DNA of the CDR3 is TGTGCCAGTAACAGGATCACAATCGGCTACACCTTC. The chain joins TRBV2 to TRBJ1-2; D is perhaps TRBD1 (5 bases). Germline-derived CDR1 and CDR2 are SNHLY and FYNNEI. Trimming stripped 9 bases from V and 8 bases from J, with 16 bases between. There are 12 residues in the CDR3.

The J gene is TRBJ2-3, the V gene TRBV9; 10 bases line up with TRBD1. With V trimmed by 2 bases and J by 2 bases, 5 bases remained unmatched. Germline V gene lookup returns CDR1 SGDLS and CDR2 YYNGEE. The CDR3 sequence is 16 residues long. CDR3 in amino acids: CASSVGTGEFTDTQYF. The CDR3 DNA is TGTGCCAGCAGCGTCGGGACAGGGGAATTCACAGATACGCAGTATTTT.

The chain links TRBV28 to TRBJ2-5; D is undetermined. Germline CDR1 MDHEN, CDR2 SYDVKM. The CDR3 sequence is 13 residues long. V was shortened by 3 bases and J by 3 bases, with 8 bases between the two germline ends. The CDR3 DNA follows: TGTGCCAGCAGTTTCCGTAGAGAAGAGACCCAGTACTTC. Protein product: CASSFRREETQYF.

This chain uses TRBV19 with TRBJ1-2; TRBD1 matches at 7 bases. Germline V CDR1 and CDR2: LNHDA, SQIVND (reference sequence). This CDR3 is 14 amino acids long. V lost 5 bases to trimming and J lost 3 bases; unmatched junction nucleotides: 6. The CDR3 bases are TGTGCCAGTAGTCACAGGGGAAAGGACTATGGCTACACCTTC. This translates into CASSHRGKDYGYTF.

The chain employs TRBV10-3 and TRBJ1-6; TRBD1 is a possible D gene (6 bases). There are 14 residues in the CDR3. V was shortened by 10 bases and J by 7 bases, with 17 bases between the two germline ends. Germline CDR1 and CDR2: ENHRY and SYGVKD. CDR3: CATRTAGANSPLHF. The CDR3 DNA is TGTGCCACGAGAACGGCAGGGGCGAATTCACCCCTCCACTTT.

The count of this clone is one. The CDR3 reads CASSVGLDPQPGELFF. CDR3 nucleotide sequence: TGTGCCAGCAGCGTAGGGCTAGACCCCCAACCCGGGGAGCTGTTTTTT. The chain uses TRBV9 and TRBJ2-2; D not resolved. The CDR3 loop spans 16 amino acids. Looked up from germline, CDR1 is SGDLS and CDR2 is YYNGEE. Deletions cut 0 bases from V and 6 bases from J, with 15 bases between.

The chain couples TRBV5-4 to TRBJ1-2; perhaps TRBD1 as D (6 bases). V lost 4 bases and J 5 bases, leaving 18 bases between the germline ends. This CDR3 has 15 amino acids. Germline values: CDR1 SGHNT, CDR2 YYREEE (reference sequence). This CDR3 reads CASSRGVGAGYGYTF. The CDR3 DNA reads TGTGCCAGCAGCCGGGGGGTGGGGGCCGGATATGGCTACACCTTC. The variable domain in full, with the rest retrieved from reference TRBV5-4 and TRBJ1-2, is ETGVTQSPTHLIKTRGQQVTLRCSSQSGHNTVSWYQQALGQGPQFIFQYYREEENGRGNFPPRFSGLQFPNYSSELNVNALELDDSALYLCASSRGVGAGYGYTFGSGTRLTVV.